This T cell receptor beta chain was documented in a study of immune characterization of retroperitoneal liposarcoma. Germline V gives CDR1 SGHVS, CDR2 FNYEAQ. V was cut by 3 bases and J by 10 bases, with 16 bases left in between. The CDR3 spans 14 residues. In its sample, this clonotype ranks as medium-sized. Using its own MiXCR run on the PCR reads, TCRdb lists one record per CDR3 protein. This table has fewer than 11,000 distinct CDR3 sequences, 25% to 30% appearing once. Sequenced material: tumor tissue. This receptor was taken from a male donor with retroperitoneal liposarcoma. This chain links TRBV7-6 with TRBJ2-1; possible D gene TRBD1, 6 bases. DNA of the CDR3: TGTGCCAGCAGCTTGGGGGCAGGGGCAAACGAGCAGTTCTTC. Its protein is CASSLGAGANEQFF.